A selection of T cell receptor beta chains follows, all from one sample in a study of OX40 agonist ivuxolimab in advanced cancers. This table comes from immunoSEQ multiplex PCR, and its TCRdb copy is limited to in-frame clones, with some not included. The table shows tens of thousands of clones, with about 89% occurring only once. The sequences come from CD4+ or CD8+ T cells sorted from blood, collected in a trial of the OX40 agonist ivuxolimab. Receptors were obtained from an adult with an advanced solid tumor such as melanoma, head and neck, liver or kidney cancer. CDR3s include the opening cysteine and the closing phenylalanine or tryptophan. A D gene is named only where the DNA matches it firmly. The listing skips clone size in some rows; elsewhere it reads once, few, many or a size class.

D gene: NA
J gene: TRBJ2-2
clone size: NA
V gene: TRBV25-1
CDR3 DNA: TGTGCCAGCAGTGACCTCACCGGGGAGCTGTTTTTT
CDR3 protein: CASSDLTGELFF

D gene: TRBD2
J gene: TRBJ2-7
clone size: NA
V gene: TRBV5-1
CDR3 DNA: TGCGCCAGCAGTCTCCCATCTAGTCTAGCGGGAGACTACGAGCAGTACTTC
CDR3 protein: CASSLPSSLAGDYEQYF

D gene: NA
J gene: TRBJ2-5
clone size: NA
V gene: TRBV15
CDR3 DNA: TGTGCCACCAGCAGAGCGGGGCAGGGACAGACCCAGTACTTC
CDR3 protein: CATSRAGQGQTQYF

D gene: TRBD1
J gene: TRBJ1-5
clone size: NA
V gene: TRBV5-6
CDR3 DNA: TGTGCCAGCAGCCCCGGGACAGGGGTTCAGCCCCAGCATTTT
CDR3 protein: CASSPGTGVQPQHF

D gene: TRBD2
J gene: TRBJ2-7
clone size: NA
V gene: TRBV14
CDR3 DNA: TGTGCCAGCAGCCAAGGAGGGACTAGCGGGAGCTACACCTACGAGCAGTACTTC
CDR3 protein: CASSQGGTSGSYTYEQYF

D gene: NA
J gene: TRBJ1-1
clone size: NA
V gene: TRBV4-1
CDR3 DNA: TGCGCCAGCAGCCCCATGGGACTTATGAACACTGAAGCTTTCTTT
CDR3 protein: CASSPMGLMNTEAFF

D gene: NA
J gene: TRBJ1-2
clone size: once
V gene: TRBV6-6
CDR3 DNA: TGTGCCAGCAGTTACTCACAGAGGACCAACTATGGCTACACCTTC
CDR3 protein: CASSYSQRTNYGYTF

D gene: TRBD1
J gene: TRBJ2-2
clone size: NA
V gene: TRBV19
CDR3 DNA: TGTGCCAGTAGTATAAGGGGGCAGCCCGGGGAGCTGTTTTTT
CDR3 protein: CASSIRGQPGELFF

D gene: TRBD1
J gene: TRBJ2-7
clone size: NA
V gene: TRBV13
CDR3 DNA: TGTGCCAGCAGCTTAGTCCTCGAGGGACAGGGCGGCGAGCAGTACTTC
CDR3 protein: CASSLVLEGQGGEQYF

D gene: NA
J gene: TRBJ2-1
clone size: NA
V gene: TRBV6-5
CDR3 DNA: TGTGCCAGCAGTTACTCGCCAGAAAACAATGAGCAGTTCTTC
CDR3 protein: CASSYSPENNEQFF

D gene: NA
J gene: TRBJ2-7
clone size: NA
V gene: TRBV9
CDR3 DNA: TGTGCCAGCAGCGTAGATGACGCTTACGAGCAGTACTTC
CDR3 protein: CASSVDDAYEQYF

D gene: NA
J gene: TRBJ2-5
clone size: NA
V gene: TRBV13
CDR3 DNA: TGTGCCAGCAGCCAAGAACTGTTGGAGACCCAGTACTTC
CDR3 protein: CASSQELLETQYF

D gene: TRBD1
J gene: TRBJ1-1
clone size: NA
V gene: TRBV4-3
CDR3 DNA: TGCGCCAGCAGCCAAGATAATCGGGACAGGAGGTTGAACACTGAAGCTTTCTTT
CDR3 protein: CASSQDNRDRRLNTEAFF

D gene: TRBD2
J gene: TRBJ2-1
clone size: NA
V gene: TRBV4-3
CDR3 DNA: TGCGCCAGCAGCCAAGAAAACAGCGGGAGGGCTGGTGGTGAGCAGTTCTTC
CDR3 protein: CASSQENSGRAGGEQFF

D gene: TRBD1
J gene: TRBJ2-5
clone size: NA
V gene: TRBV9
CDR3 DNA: TGTGCCAGCAGCGAGCCCCACAGGGGGCTTAACAAAGAGACCCAGTACTTC
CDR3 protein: CASSEPHRGLNKETQYF

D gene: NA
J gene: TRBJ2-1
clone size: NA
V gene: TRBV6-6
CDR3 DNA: TGTGCCAGCAGTTCGACCGGTTTTCTAGAGCAGTTCTTC
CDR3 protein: CASSSTGFLEQFF

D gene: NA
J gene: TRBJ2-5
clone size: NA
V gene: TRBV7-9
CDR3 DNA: TGTGCCAGCAGCCATCCAGGGGTTCGGGAGACCCAGTACTTC
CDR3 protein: CASSHPGVRETQYF

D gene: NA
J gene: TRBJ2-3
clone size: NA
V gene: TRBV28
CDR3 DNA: TGTGCCAGCAGCCGCACAGATACGCAGTATTTT
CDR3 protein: CASSRTDTQYF

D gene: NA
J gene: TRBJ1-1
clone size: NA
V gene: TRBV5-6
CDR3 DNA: TGTGCCAGCAGCTTGGCCGTGGGGGAGAACACTGAAGCTTTCTTT
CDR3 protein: CASSLAVGENTEAFF

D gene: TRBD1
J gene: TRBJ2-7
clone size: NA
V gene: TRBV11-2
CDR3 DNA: TGTGCCAGCAGCTTAGCCGAACAGGGGTACGAAATCTCCTACGAGCAGTACTTC
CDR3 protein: CASSLAEQGYEISYEQYF

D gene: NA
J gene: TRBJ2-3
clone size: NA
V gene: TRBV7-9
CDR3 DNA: TGTGCCAGCAGCTTATCTGATCCCGGAGATACGCAGTATTTT
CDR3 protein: CASSLSDPGDTQYF

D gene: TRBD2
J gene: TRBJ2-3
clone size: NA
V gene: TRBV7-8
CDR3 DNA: TGTGCCAGCAGCTTAAGAGAGGCTAGCGGAGCTAGCACAGATACGCAGTATTTT
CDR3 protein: CASSLREASGASTDTQYF